This TCR beta chain originates from a study of beta chain features in type 1 diabetes listed by TCRdb under 2018. For context, the study as a whole: Mean age, gender distribution, total cell number and subset yield did not differ between patients and healthy donors. In the study, TCRB repertoires of sorted circulating CD4+ T cell subsets from recently diagnosed type 1 diabetes patients were compared with those of matched healthy donors. Naive and central memory subsets were obtained from all 28 donors, but regulatory and stem cell-like memory subsets were isolated from only 8 patients and roughly eight healthy donors. A total of 85 million to 110 million sorted cells were examined across all samples, and RNA yield correlated strongly with the number of cells per subset. General study outcomes and caveats: Patients with type 1 diabetes made fewer insertions and deleted more nucleotides at VDJ recombination sites, implying thymic rearrangement abnormalities. A moderate but significant shortening of TCRB CDR3 length was observed in type 1 diabetes patients in all four CD4+ subsets. Sequencing cDNA rather than genomic DNA could over-represent highly expressing activated cells, although activation and CD3 levels did not differ between groups. PCR might favor shorter templates, but patient and control samples were amplified and corrected together, so any skew would affect both groups equally. The naive, central memory and regulatory TCRB repertoires appeared to resemble one another more closely among patients than among healthy donors. Because small numbers of individuals were included in the HLA sub-analyses, any influence of HLA type on TCRB rearrangement was left unresolved.

On this clone itself: Its antigen is still unknown. No much larger clonotype is one base removed from it; base qualities were not supplied.

From each donor, a single peripheral blood sample of around 0.12 L on average was drawn into heparinised tubes. A BD FACSAria II was used to sort naive, central memory, regulatory and stem cell-like memory CD4+ T cells with a panel that included CD45RO, CCR7, CD25, CD127, CD95 and CD27. Every sorted population had a purity above 95%. PBMCs were isolated immediately by Lymphoprep density gradient centrifugation and stained directly without culture. To minimize batch effects, samples were stained and sorted in pairs, one healthy donor with one patient per experiment. The CDR1 and CDR2 encoded by the germline V gene are SNHLY and FYNNEI. Trimming costs V 3 bases and J 1 base, and their ends lie 10 bases apart. Measured from the cysteine to the phenylalanine, the CDR3 is 15 residues long. Just CDR3 DNA is preserved here, 45 bases in frame from base 1. The entire amount of isolated RNA was reverse transcribed using the High Capacity cDNA Reverse Transcription Kit, so the sequenced TCRB transcripts were expressed ones. For stem cell-like memory T cell samples, survey-depth immunoSEQ sequencing was used, averaging approximately 910,000 total reads per sample. Sorted cells were lysed in RLT buffer and RNA was extracted with DNase-treated RNeasy Micro or Mini kits, depending on cell number. Each cell subset was processed separately to prevent cross-contamination, with patient and healthy donor samples processed together. The immunoSEQ multiplex PCR was used to amplify TCRB sequences from cDNA, yielding 87-bp fragments that span the CDR3 region. Sequencing of the amplicons was performed on the Illumina HiSeq platform. The study's processing was this. Synthetic template baselines were used to correct PCR bias computationally, reads within Hamming distance 2 were collapsed, and singletons that could not be merged were discarded. Reads were aligned against IMGT to assign V, D and J genes, CDR3 length and insertions or deletions at six rearrangement sites. Clonotype counts were normalized to sorted cell number within each subset before computing true diversity and Gini coefficients with the tcR R package. Repertoire sharing was quantified using the overlap coefficient calculated on TCRB nucleotide sequences. In TCRdb, the immuneACCESS table is reduced to in-frame sequences with V and J assigned. These tables do not hold every clone; where another copy was compared, an unresolved V gene accounts for under half, and the others remain unexplained. That table supplies the V and J calls and clone size; D and trimming were determined from the DNA. The sample contains some 47,000 clones, 35% to 55% of them found a single time. More than 0.1% of the sample lies in the top ten.

This TCR was sampled from a man aged 30-40 years with type 1 diabetes. Recombination connected TRBV2 to TRBJ2-4; there is no confident call for the D gene. Sequencing was done on a sample of stem cell memory CD4+ T cells from blood. According to the study, the label for this sample's cell subset or site signals: stem cell-like memory CD4+ T cells. In nucleotides, the sequence is TGTGCCAGCAGTGACAGCCAAGCGGCCAAAAACATTCAGTACTTC. The encoded protein is CASSDSQAAKNIQYF. Reference TRBV2 and TRBJ2-4 genes cover what lies past the CDR3, so the full variable domain is EPEVTQTPSHQVTQMGQEVILRCVPISNHLYFYWYRQILGQKVEFLVSFYNNEISEKSEIFDDQFSVERPDGSNFTLKIRSTKLEDSAMYFCASSDSQAAKNIQYFGAGTRLSVL.